One sample yielded the 10 T cell receptor gamma chains listed below, sequenced in a study of gamma-delta T cells after stem cell transplantation. TCRdb re-called clones from the RT-PCR reads using CATT. The table has under 550 gamma-chain clones, over 55% seen once; the top ten hold about 36%. Sequencing was performed on gamma-delta T cells. The receptor set was obtained from a human donor. It is not recorded whose cells these are; they may come from a transplant donor.

Details on this clone: A much larger clone differs by one base, so this may be a read error. V and J are TRGV9 and TRGJP. The J gene, absent from TCRdb, was called here by matching the DNA to germline. This CDR3 has 15 amino acids. Trimming took 3 bases from V and 6 from J; bases not matched to a gene: 2. CDR1 is GITISATS and CDR2 is ISYDGTV in the germline V gene (reference sequence). The CDR3 coding sequence is TGTGCCTTGTGGGAGATAGAGTTGGGCAAAAAAATCAAGGTATTT. As protein: CALWEIELGKKIKVF.

Note on this clone: Other nucleotide sequences in the sample specify the same CDR3. This chain uses TRGV9 with TRGJP. In the absence of a J gene in TCRdb, the DNA was matched to germline to assign it here. The CDR3 spans 16 residues. V trimming: 2 bases; J trimming: 7 bases; junction bases outside the gene matches: 5. Germline V gene lookup returns CDR1 GITISATS and CDR2 ISYDGTV (reference sequence). The CDR3 sequence: CALWEDRELGKKIKVF. CDR3 DNA sequence: TGTGCCTTGTGGGAGGATCGGGAGTTGGGCAAAAAAATCAAGGTATTT.

This clone was detected a few times. This may come from a read error, since a much larger clone is one base off. This sample also contains other DNA sequences that code for the same CDR3. CDR3 sequence: CALWEVQELGKKIKVF. In DNA form, the CDR3 reads TGTGCCTTGTGGGAGGTTCAAGAGTTGGGCAAAAAAATCAAGGTATTT. The genes are TRGV9 and TRGJP. Here the J gene came from matching the DNA to germline, since TCRdb omits it. Germline loops: CDR1 GITISATS, CDR2 ISYDGTV (reference sequence). Germline trimming cut 1 base from V and 4 bases from J; bases unmatched to any gene: 1. This CDR3 comprises 16 residues.

This clone has only a few counts. The chain links TRGV9 to TRGJP2. The J gene was missing in TCRdb and was found by matching the end of the DNA to germline. Germline-derived CDR1 and CDR2 are GITISATS and ISYDGTV (reference sequence). The CDR3 is 14 residues long. J lost 11 bases, V lost 0 bases, and 9 bases had no gene match. CDR3 nucleotide sequence: TGTGCCTTGTGGGAGGTGAGAGGAGGGTGGATCAAGACGTTT. Protein sequence: CALWEVRGGWIKTF.

This chain joins TRGV3 and TRGJ1 or TRGJ2. As TCRdb names no J gene, one was assigned here on the basis of a DNA match to germline. Germline V CDR1 and CDR2: VTNTFY, YDVSTARD (reference sequence). J lost 8 bases, V lost 3 bases, and 7 bases had no gene match. The CDR3 runs 12 residues. The CDR3 DNA sequence: TGTGCCACCTGGGACCGATCTGATAAGAAACTCTTT. This translates into CATWDRSDKKLF.

V and J are TRGV9 and TRGJP. The J gene, absent from TCRdb, was called here by matching the DNA to germline. There are 16 residues in the CDR3. Germline CDR1 reads GITISATS; CDR2 reads ISYDGTV (reference sequence). The V and J ends lost 6 bases and 11 bases, in that order; junction bases with no gene match: 13. CDR3 DNA sequence: TGTGCCTTGTGGTCCGGCGGGCAGCTGGGCAAAAAAATCAAGGTATTT. Its translation is CALWSGGQLGKKIKVF.

For this clone: A much bigger clone sits one base away, suggesting this may be a read error. The V and J genes are TRGV9 and TRGJP. TCRdb leaves out the J gene; it was filled in here by matching the DNA to germline. The germline V gene encodes CDR1 GITISATS and CDR2 ISYDGTV (reference sequence). The CDR3 covers 16 residues. V was clipped by 0 bases and J by 9 bases; unmatched bases: 5. This chain's CDR3 is CALWEVRGLGKKIKVF. The CDR3 DNA sequence: TGTGCCTTGTGGGAGGTGCGAGGGTTGGGCAAAAAAATCAAGGTATTT.

The table lists this clone with a few counts. The rearrangement joins TRGV9 to TRGJP. The J gene, left out of TCRdb, was set here by checking the DNA against germline. J lost 1 base, V lost 6 bases, and 3 bases had no gene match. Germline CDR1 reads GITISATS; CDR2 reads ISYDGTV (reference sequence). The CDR3 is made up of 16 amino acids. Here the CDR3 DNA reads TGTGCCTTGTGGAACGGGCAAGAGTTGGGCAAAAAAATCAAGGTATTT. Its protein is CALWNGQELGKKIKVF.

The V and J genes are TRGV2 and TRGJ1 or TRGJ2. No J segment appears in TCRdb, so it was assigned here by matching the sequence to germline. After removal of 3 bases from V and 4 bases from J, the junction contained 9 bases not matched to a gene. CDR1 is EGSNGY and CDR2 is YDSYNSKV in the germline V gene. The CDR3 extends over 14 amino acids. CDR3 DNA: TGTGCCACCTGGGACCTGGCGGGATATTATAAGAAACTCTTT. Its protein product is CATWDLAGYYKKLF.

As to this clone: The same CDR3 can be traced to other DNA sequences in this sample. The V call is TRGV9, the J call TRGJP1. As TCRdb names no J gene, one was assigned here on the basis of a DNA match to germline. The CDR3 has 15 residues. CDR1 is GITISATS and CDR2 is ISYDGTV in the germline V gene (reference sequence). Trimming at V came to 2 bases and at J to 9 bases, leaving 12 bases not matched to a gene. The chain's CDR3 is CALWEAPFGRWFKIF. The DNA of the CDR3 is TGTGCCTTGTGGGAGGCTCCCTTCGGGCGTTGGTTCAAGATATTT.